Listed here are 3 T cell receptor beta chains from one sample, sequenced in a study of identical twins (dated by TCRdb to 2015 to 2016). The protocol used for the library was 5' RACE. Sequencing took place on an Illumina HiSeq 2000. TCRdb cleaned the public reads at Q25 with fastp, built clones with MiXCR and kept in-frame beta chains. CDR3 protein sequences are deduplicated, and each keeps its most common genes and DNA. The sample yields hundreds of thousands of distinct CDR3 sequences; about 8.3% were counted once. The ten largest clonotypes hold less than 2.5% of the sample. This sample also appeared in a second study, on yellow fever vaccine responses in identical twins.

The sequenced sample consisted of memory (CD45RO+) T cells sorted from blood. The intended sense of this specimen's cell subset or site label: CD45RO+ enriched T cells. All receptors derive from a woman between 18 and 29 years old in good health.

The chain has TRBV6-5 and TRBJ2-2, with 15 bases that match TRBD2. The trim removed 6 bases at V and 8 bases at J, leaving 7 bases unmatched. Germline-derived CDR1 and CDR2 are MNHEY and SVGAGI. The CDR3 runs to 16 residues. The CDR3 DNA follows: TGTGCCAGCAGATACGGACTAGCGGGGGGGCTTGGGGAGCTGTTTTTT. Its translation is CASRYGLAGGLGELFF.

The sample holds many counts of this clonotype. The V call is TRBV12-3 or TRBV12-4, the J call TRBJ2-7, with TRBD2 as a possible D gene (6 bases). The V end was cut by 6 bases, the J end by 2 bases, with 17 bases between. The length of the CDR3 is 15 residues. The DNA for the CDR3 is TGTGCCAGCAGATTGGGGACCCCGGGGGCCTACGAGCAGTACTTC. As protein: CASRLGTPGAYEQYF.

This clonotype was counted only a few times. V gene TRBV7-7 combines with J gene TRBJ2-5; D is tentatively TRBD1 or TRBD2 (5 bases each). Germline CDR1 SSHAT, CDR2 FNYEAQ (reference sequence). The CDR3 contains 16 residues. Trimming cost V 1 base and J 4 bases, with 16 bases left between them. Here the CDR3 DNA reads TGTGCCAGCAGCTTAGGAATAGGGACCCACGGAGAGACCCAGTACTTC. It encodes CASSLGIGTHGETQYF. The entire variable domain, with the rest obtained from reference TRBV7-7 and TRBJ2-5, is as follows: GAGVSQSPRYKVTKRGQDVTLRCDPISSHATLYWYQQALGQGPEFLTYFNYEAQPDKSGLPSDRFSAERPEGSISTLTIQRTEQRDSAMYRCASSLGIGTHGETQYFGPGTRLLVL.